The following is a T cell receptor (beta chain) sequence with its context. The target antigen is unknown. Whether given at about 4 or about 12 weeks, second doses were pooled. V lost 3 bases and J 2 bases, leaving 10 bases between the germline ends. Germline V gene sequence: CDR1 LNHDA, CDR2 SQIVND (reference sequence). The CDR3 has 14 residues. These data are taken from a study of T cell responses to AZD1222 COVID-19 vaccine. The repertoire was sequenced with immunoSEQ multiplex PCR; TCRdb's copy has only in-frame clones and lacks some. The data contain roughly 40,000 clones, 70% to 90% of them singletons. Findings of the study overall: Baseline seropositives among AZD1222 recipients totaled only five to seven. Clonal diversity was possibly underestimated, and white British individuals and females predominated among donors.

The source was peripheral blood, collected 28 days after the second AZD1222 dose. This chain connects TRBV19 to TRBJ1-1; TRBD1 is a possible D gene (5 bases). This clonotype was sampled from an adult who received the AZD1222 COVID-19 vaccine. The CDR3 DNA reads TGTGCCAGTAGTATGGGACCGAGAAACACTGAAGCTTTCTTT. The encoded protein is CASSMGPRNTEAFF.